Presented here are 30 T cell receptor beta chains from one specimen sequenced in a study of T cell responses to AZD1222 COVID-19 vaccine. Libraries were prepared by immunoSEQ multiplex PCR; TCRdb keeps only in-frame clonotypes and omits some of them. The table has 140,000 to 150,000 clones, around 90% seen once; the top ten hold around 5.2%. Source: peripheral blood, taken on day 0 of AZD1222 vaccination. These receptors were collected from an adult in good health.

The J gene is TRBJ1-2, the V gene TRBV14, with D hard to call. The CDR3 is 12 amino acids. V shed 0 bases and J shed 12 bases, with 11 bases lying between them. Germline lookup yields CDR1 SGHDN and CDR2 FVKESK. In DNA form, the CDR3 reads TGTGCCAGCAGCCAAGATGAGGGTGTCAACACCTTC. This encodes CASSQDEGVNTF.

CDR3 DNA: TGTGCCACCAGCAGAGACCTGGGGGGGGTCTCTGGAAACACCATATATTTT. Protein product: CATSRDLGGVSGNTIYF. The V and J genes are TRBV15 and TRBJ1-3; the D gene is possibly TRBD1 (5 bases). V gave up 0 bases and J gave up 0 bases, with 12 bases separating them. The CDR3 covers 17 residues. From germline, CDR1 is LNHNV and CDR2 YYDKDF (reference sequence). Full variable domain (rest looked up from reference TRBV15 and TRBJ1-3): DAMVIQNPRYQVTQFGKPVTLSCSQTLNHNVMYWYQQKSSQAPKLLFHYYDKDFNNEADTPDNFQSRRPNTSFCFLDIRSPGLGDTAMYLCATSRDLGGVSGNTIYFGEGSWLTVV.

V gene TRBV7-9 combines with J gene TRBJ2-7; D is undetermined. V was pared by 5 bases and J by 3 bases, with 8 bases between. This CDR3 has 12 amino acids. In germline, CDR1 is SEHNR, CDR2 FQNEAQ (reference sequence). The CDR3 nucleotides are TGTGCCAGCAGCCCGGACGGCTACGAGCAGTACTTC. Its protein product is CASSPDGYEQYF.

V is TRBV18 and J is TRBJ2-1, with a possible D match to TRBD2 (5 bases). Germline loops: CDR1 KGHSH, CDR2 LQKENI. The CDR3 contains 18 residues. The V end was cut by 1 base, the J end by 0 bases, with 16 bases between. The chain's CDR3 is CASSPRNYHGNSYNEQFF. The CDR3 DNA sequence: TGTGCCAGCTCACCACGTAACTATCACGGGAACTCCTACAATGAGCAGTTCTTC.

The J gene is TRBJ2-7, the V gene TRBV4-1; TRBD1 aligns across 9 bases. The CDR3 sequence is 16 residues long. Per the germline V gene, CDR1 is MGHRA and CDR2 is YSYEKL. The V and J ends lost 2 bases and 5 bases, in that order; junction bases with no gene match: 10. As DNA, the CDR3 is TGCGCCAGCAGCCAAAATGACGGACAGGGGTACCACGAGCAGTACTTC. It is translated as CASSQNDGQGYHEQYF.

This chain links TRBV12-3 or TRBV12-4 with TRBJ1-5, with D possibly matching TRBD1 (5 bases). The V and J ends lost 3 bases and 5 bases respectively, with 5 bases between them. This CDR3 contains 12 residues. The CDR3 region has the DNA TGTGCCAGCAGTTTGGGGGATCAGCCCCAGCATTTT. Residues: CASSLGDQPQHF.

This clone was seen more than once but under ten times. The chain combines TRBV15 with TRBJ1-6; D is undetermined. This CDR3 comprises 12 residues. Germline-derived CDR1 and CDR2 are LNHNV and YYDKDF (reference sequence). V was clipped by 7 bases and J by 7 bases, with 8 bases between them. For the CDR3, the DNA is TGTGCCACCAACAACGGGAATTCACCCCTCCACTTT. It yields the protein CATNNGNSPLHF.

The chain has TRBV5-1 and TRBJ1-4; D is unclear. V lost 4 bases and J lost 4, with 14 bases in between. Germline values: CDR1 SGHRS, CDR2 YFSETQ. CDR3 length: 15 residues. CDR3 region: CASSKIGSSNEKLFF. CDR3 DNA sequence: TGCGCCAGCAGCAAGATCGGCTCCAGTAATGAAAAACTGTTTTTT. Combining the CDR3 with reference TRBV5-1 and TRBJ1-4 gives the whole variable domain KAGVTQTPRYLIKTRGQQVTLSCSPISGHRSVSWYQQTPGQGLQFLFEYFSETQRNKGNFPGRFSGRQFSNSRSEMNVSTLELGDSALYLCASSKIGSSNEKLFFGSGTQLSVL.

The rearrangement joins TRBV24-1 to TRBJ2-1; TRBD2 is a possible D gene (5 bases). V lost 3 bases to trimming and J lost 7 bases, with 9 bases between them. The CDR3 is 13 residues long. In germline, CDR1 is KGHDR, CDR2 SFDVKD. Written as DNA, the CDR3 is TGTGCCACCAGTGATGCGGACTTGAATGAGCAGTTCTTC. It translates to CATSDADLNEQFF.

The V call is TRBV2, the J call TRBJ1-2; D not resolved. V lost 4 bases and J 7 bases, leaving 19 bases between the germline ends. The germline CDR1 and CDR2 sequences are SNHLY and FYNNEI. The length of the CDR3 is 15 residues. CDR3 region: CASSGSSHRPAGYTF. In DNA form, the CDR3 reads TGTGCCAGCAGTGGCTCGTCGCATCGGCCCGCTGGCTACACCTTC.

The chain couples TRBV9 to TRBJ1-2; D is ambiguous. This CDR3 contains 14 residues. V gave up 5 bases and J gave up 2 bases, with 13 bases separating them. Per the germline V gene, CDR1 is SGDLS and CDR2 is YYNGEE. CDR3 nucleotide sequence: TGTGCCAGCAGTGCACTGTCCCAAAACTATGGCTACACCTTC. Its translation is CASSALSQNYGYTF.

The chain joins TRBV12-3 or TRBV12-4 to TRBJ1-5; no reliable D call. The CDR3 is made up of 12 amino acids. The germline V and J ends were trimmed by 3 bases and 15 bases, with 15 bases remaining between them. CDR3 loop: CASSLGGQNRHF. DNA for the CDR3: TGTGCCAGCAGTTTGGGTGGTCAGAATAGGCATTTT.

The chain employs TRBV27 and TRBJ2-2, with a weak D call TRBD1 (7 bases). Germline V gene sequence: CDR1 MNHEY, CDR2 SMNVEV (reference sequence). The CDR3 loop spans 18 amino acids. V was pared by 9 bases and J by 0 bases, with 23 bases between. The chain's CDR3 is CARFRGEYGNANTGELFF. DNA of the CDR3: TGTGCCAGATTCAGGGGGGAATACGGAAACGCGAACACCGGGGAGCTGTTTTTT.

CDR3 nucleotides: TGCGCCAGCAGTCGTGGGGGGCTGAACACTGAAGCTTTCTTT. Its protein product is CASSRGGLNTEAFF. The gene calls are TRBV23-1 and TRBJ1-1; D perhaps matches TRBD1 (6 bases). TRBV23-1 is assigned to the ORF class and has an uncertain function. Between the trimmed V and J ends, which lost 4 bases and 0 bases, there was a span of 9 bases. The CDR3 covers 14 residues.

The V call is TRBV9, the J call TRBJ1-1; 9 bases agree with TRBD1. Per the germline V gene, CDR1 is SGDLS and CDR2 is YYNGEE. With 4 bases clipped from V and 11 bases from J, the junction kept 15 bases outside the gene matches. The CDR3 has 15 residues. The CDR3 sequence: CASSPYDRGDLGAFF. The CDR3 DNA reads TGTGCCAGCAGCCCCTACGACAGGGGGGATTTGGGGGCTTTCTTT.

For the CDR3, the DNA is TGTGCCAGTACCCTGACTAGCGGCCCCTACAATGAGCAGTTCTTC. Translating gives CASTLTSGPYNEQFF. The chain uses TRBV19 and TRBJ2-1; 9 bases line up with TRBD2. The CDR3 length is 15 residues. Germline CDR1 is LNHDA and CDR2 is SQIVND (reference sequence). V was clipped by 7 bases and J by 2 bases; unmatched bases: 6. The complete variable domain, with remaining parts taken from reference TRBV19 and TRBJ2-1, reads DGGITQSPKYLFRKEGQNVTLSCEQNLNHDAMYWYRQDPGQGLRLIYYSQIVNDFQKGDIAEGYSVSREKKESFPLTVTSAQKNPTAFYLCASTLTSGPYNEQFFGPGTRLTVL.

This clone has only one observation. This chain's CDR3 is CASSLGTGSNQPQHF. DNA of the CDR3: TGTGCCAGCAGTTTAGGGACAGGTAGCAATCAGCCCCAGCATTTT. The genes are TRBV6-2 or TRBV6-3 and TRBJ1-5; 8 bases agree with TRBD1. The V segment lost 4 bases and the J segment 0 bases; nucleotides outside the gene matches: 2. Per germline, CDR1 MNHEY and CDR2 SVGEGT. The CDR3 is made up of 15 amino acids.

The chain carries TRBV14 and TRBJ1-2; D is unclear. Trimming took 4 bases from V and 4 from J, leaving 10 bases between them. The CDR3 covers 13 residues. CDR1 is SGHDN and CDR2 is FVKESK in the germline V gene. In nucleotides, the CDR3 is TGTGCCAGCAGCCTCGACGTTTTCTATGGCTACACCTTC. It codes for CASSLDVFYGYTF.

This chain links TRBV9 with TRBJ1-2; tentatively, D is TRBD1 (6 bases). The CDR3 sequence is 16 residues long. Germline V gene lookup returns CDR1 SGDLS and CDR2 YYNGEE. The germline V and J ends were trimmed by 3 bases and 0 bases, with 15 bases remaining between them. The CDR3 DNA follows: TGTGCCAGCAGCGCCGCGGACAGAAAACCTAACTATGGCTACACCTTC. Protein product: CASSAADRKPNYGYTF.

The chain has TRBV5-1 and TRBJ2-5, with 10 bases fitting TRBD2. The V and J ends lost 5 bases and 5 bases, in that order; junction bases with no gene match: 3. The length of the CDR3 is 13 residues. Germline CDR1 SGHRS, CDR2 YFSETQ. In DNA, the CDR3 is TGCGCCAGCAGGCCACTAGCGGGGGAGACCCAGTACTTC. Protein sequence: CASRPLAGETQYF.

The rearrangement joins TRBV29-1 to TRBJ2-7; 10 nucleotides line up with TRBD2. The trim removed 8 bases at V and 0 bases at J, leaving 13 bases unmatched. This CDR3 has 16 amino acids. From germline, CDR1 is SQVTM and CDR2 ANQGSEA. CDR3: CSLVAPKREGSYEQYF. DNA of the CDR3: TGCAGCTTAGTCGCTCCAAAGCGGGAGGGCTCCTACGAGCAGTACTTC.

The rearrangement links TRBV5-4 to TRBJ1-3; TRBD1 aligns across 7 bases. Germline CDR1 reads SGHNT; CDR2 reads YYREEE (reference sequence). The trim removed 6 bases at V and 2 bases at J, leaving 5 bases unmatched. This CDR3 comprises 14 residues. The CDR3 DNA reads as TGTGCCAGCACCTCAACAGGGGCTGGAAACACCATATATTTT. Translating it yields CASTSTGAGNTIYF.

V and J are TRBV27 and TRBJ2-7; 8 bases fit TRBD1. Germline CDR1 MNHEY, CDR2 SMNVEV (reference sequence). With 8 bases clipped from V and 4 bases from J, the junction kept 10 bases outside the gene matches. The CDR3 is 14 amino acids. This chain's CDR3 is CASHLRQGSYEQYF. CDR3 DNA: TGTGCCAGCCATCTGAGACAGGGGTCGTACGAGCAGTACTTC.

V usage is TRBV7-2 and J usage is TRBJ2-5, with 10 bases lining up with TRBD2. The ends lost 1 base at V and 2 bases at J; junction bases unmatched: 4. Germline V CDR1 and CDR2: SGHTA, FQGNSA. The length of the CDR3 is 16 residues. The CDR3 loop is CASSLGLAGAQETQYF. The DNA for the CDR3 is TGTGCCAGCAGCTTAGGCCTAGCGGGGGCGCAAGAGACCCAGTACTTC. Full variable domain (missing parts from reference TRBV7-2 and TRBJ2-5): GAGVSQSPSNKVTEKGKDVELRCDPISGHTALYWYRQSLGQGLEFLIYFQGNSAPDKSGLPSDRFSAERTGGSVSTLTIQRTQQEDSAVYLCASSLGLAGAQETQYFGPGTRLLVL.

V gene TRBV5-4 combines with J gene TRBJ2-5; 7 bases map to TRBD2. There are 13 residues in the CDR3. Trimming at V came to 7 bases and at J to 2 bases, leaving 5 bases not matched to a gene. Per germline, CDR1 SGHNT and CDR2 YYREEE (reference sequence). CDR3 coding DNA: TGTGCCAGCTGTAACGGGGGGCAAGAGACCCAGTACTTC. Translated, it gives CASCNGGQETQYF.

V is TRBV28 and J is TRBJ1-5; D remains ambiguous. With 3 bases removed from V and 4 bases from J, the gap between germline ends came to 13 bases. Germline V CDR1 and CDR2: MDHEN, SYDVKM. CDR3 length: 15 amino acids. CDR3 sequence reads: CASSFVGRENQPQHF. CDR3 nucleotides: TGTGCCAGCAGTTTTGTTGGACGGGAGAATCAGCCCCAGCATTTT.

The chain joins TRBV4-2 to TRBJ1-4, with 7 bases fitting TRBD1. The CDR3 is made up of 15 amino acids. Trimming took 3 bases from V and 7 from J; bases not matched to a gene: 8. The germline V gene has CDR1 LGHNA and CDR2 YNFKEQ. The CDR3 spells CASSQETGTIEKLFF. CDR3 nucleotide sequence: TGTGCCAGCAGCCAGGAGACAGGGACCATTGAAAAACTGTTTTTT.

As DNA, the CDR3 is TGTGCCAGCAGCTTACGGGAGTCCTACGAGCAGTACTTC. Translated: CASSLRESYEQYF. The V gene is TRBV7-2, the J gene TRBJ2-7, with D perhaps TRBD2 (6 bases). The CDR3 contains 13 residues. Per the germline V gene, CDR1 is SGHTA and CDR2 is FQGNSA. With 2 bases removed from V and 1 base from J, the gap between germline ends came to 6 bases.

This rearrangement joins TRBV7-8 to TRBJ1-5; TRBD1 might be the D (5 bases). V dropped 2 bases and J dropped 1 base, with 12 bases sitting between them. CDR1 is SGHVS, CDR2 FQNEAQ, per germline. The CDR3 totals 16 residues. CDR3 residues: CASSLRAGISNQPQHF. The CDR3 DNA reads TGTGCCAGCAGCTTAAGAGCAGGGATAAGCAATCAGCCCCAGCATTTT. The full variable domain, its missing parts supplied by reference TRBV7-8 and TRBJ1-5, is GAGVSQSPRYKVAKRGQDVALRCDPISGHVSLFWYQQALGQGPEFLTYFQNEAQLDKSGLPSDRFFAERPEGSVSTLKIQRTQQEDSAVYLCASSLRAGISNQPQHFGDGTRLSIL.

The chain joins TRBV6-5 to TRBJ1-2; 11 bases line up with TRBD1. CDR1 is MNHEY, CDR2 SVGAGI, per germline. The CDR3 loop spans 15 amino acids. J lost 7 bases, V lost 5 bases, and 9 bases had no gene match. In DNA, the CDR3 is TGTGCCAGCAGTCGCAAGGGACAGGGGGTTTCTGGCTACACCTTC. It codes for CASSRKGQGVSGYTF.